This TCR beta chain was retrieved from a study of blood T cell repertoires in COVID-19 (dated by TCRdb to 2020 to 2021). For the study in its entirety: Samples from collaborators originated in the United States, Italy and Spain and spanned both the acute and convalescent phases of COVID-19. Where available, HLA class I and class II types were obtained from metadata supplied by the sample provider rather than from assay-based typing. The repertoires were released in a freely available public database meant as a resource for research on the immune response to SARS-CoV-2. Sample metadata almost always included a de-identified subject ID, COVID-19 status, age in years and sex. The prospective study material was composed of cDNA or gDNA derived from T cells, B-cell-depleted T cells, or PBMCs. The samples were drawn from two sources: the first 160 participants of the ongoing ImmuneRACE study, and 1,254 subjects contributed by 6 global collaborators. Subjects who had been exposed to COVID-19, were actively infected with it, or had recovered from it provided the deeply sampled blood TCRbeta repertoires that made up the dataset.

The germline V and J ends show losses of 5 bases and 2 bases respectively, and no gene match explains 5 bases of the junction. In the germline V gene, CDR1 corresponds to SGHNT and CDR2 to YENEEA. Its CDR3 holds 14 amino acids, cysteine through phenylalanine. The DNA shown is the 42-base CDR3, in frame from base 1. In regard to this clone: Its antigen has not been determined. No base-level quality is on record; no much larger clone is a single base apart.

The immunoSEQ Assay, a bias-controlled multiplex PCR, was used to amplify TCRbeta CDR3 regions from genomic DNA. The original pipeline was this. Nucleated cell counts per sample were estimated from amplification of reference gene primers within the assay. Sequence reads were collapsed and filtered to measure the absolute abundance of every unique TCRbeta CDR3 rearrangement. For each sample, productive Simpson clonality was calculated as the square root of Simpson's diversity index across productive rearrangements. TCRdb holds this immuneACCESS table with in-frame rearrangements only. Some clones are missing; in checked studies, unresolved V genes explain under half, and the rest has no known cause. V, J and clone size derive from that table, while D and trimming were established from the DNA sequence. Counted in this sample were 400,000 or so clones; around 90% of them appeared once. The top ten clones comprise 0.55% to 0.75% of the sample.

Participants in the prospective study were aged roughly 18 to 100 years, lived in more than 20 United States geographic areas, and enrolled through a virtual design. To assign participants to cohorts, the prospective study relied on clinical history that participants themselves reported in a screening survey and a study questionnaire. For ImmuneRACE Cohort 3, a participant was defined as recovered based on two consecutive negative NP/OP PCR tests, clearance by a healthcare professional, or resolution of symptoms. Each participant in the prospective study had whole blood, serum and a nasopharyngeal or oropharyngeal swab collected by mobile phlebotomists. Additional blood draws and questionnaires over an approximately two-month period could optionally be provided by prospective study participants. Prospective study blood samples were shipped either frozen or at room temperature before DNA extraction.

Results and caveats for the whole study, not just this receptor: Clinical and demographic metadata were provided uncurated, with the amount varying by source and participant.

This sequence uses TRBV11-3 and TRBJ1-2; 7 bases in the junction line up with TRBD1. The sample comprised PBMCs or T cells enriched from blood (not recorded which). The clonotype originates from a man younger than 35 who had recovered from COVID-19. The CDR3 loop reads CASSDREKNYGYTF. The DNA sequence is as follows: TGTGCCAGCAGCGACAGGGAAAAGAACTATGGCTACACCTTC.